Listed below are T cell receptor beta chains from one sample, sequenced in a study of blood T cells in healthy people across ages. TCRdb re-derived calls from the 5' RACE reads in MiXCR, one entry per CDR3 protein. Of roughly 700,000 distinct CDR3 sequences in the sample, 32% were seen once. Source material: blood. The receptors originated from a woman aged 80 or over in good health. The CDR3 runs from the conserved cysteine through the conserved F or W. The order of the fields is V gene, D gene, clone size, J gene, CDR3 protein, CDR3 DNA. The D gene is left open where the match is weak. Size tells how often a clone was seen (once, few, many) or the class of an expanded clone, and some rows leave it out.

TRBV20-1	TRBD1	NA	TRBJ2-2	CSASPGTGAGELFF	TGCAGTGCTAGCCCAGGGACAGGGGCCGGGGAGCTGTTTTTT
TRBV9	NA	NA	TRBJ2-2	CASSVDPAPVTGELFF	TGTGCCAGCAGCGTAGATCCAGCCCCGGTCACCGGGGAGCTGTTTTTT
TRBV7-2	NA	many	TRBJ2-3	CASRGDTDTQYF	TGTGCCAGCAGAGGGGACACAGATACGCAGTATTTT
TRBV11-2	TRBD2	NA	TRBJ2-1	CASSLGGIGEQFF	TGTGCCAGCAGCTTGGGGGGGATAGGTGAGCAGTTCTTC
TRBV9	TRBD2	many	TRBJ2-5	CASSATGAGGRETQYF	TGTGCCAGCAGCGCCACCGGTGCGGGGGGCAGAGAGACCCAGTACTTC
TRBV27	TRBD2	few	TRBJ2-2	CATTTSANTGELFF	TGTGCCACGACGACTAGCGCGAACACCGGGGAGCTGTTTTTT
TRBV4-2	NA	many	TRBJ1-5	CASSLPGLNQPQHF	TGTGCCAGCAGCCTCCCAGGATTGAATCAGCCCCAGCATTTT
TRBV20-1	TRBD1	NA	TRBJ2-5	CQARTGRETQYF	TGCCAGGCCAGGACAGGAAGAGAGACCCAGTACTTC
TRBV7-2	NA	many	TRBJ1-1	CASSTGRGTEAFF	TGTGCCAGCAGCACAGGACGTGGGACTGAAGCTTTCTTT
TRBV3-1	NA	many	TRBJ1-2	CASSPDRGRTYGYTF	TGTGCCAGCAGCCCCGACCGCGGACGGACCTATGGCTACACCTTC
TRBV20-1	NA	many	TRBJ2-3	CSARTPTGASTDTQYF	TGCAGTGCTAGGACTCCTACTGGAGCTAGCACAGATACGCAGTATTTT
TRBV12-3/TRBV12-4	NA	NA	TRBJ2-5	CASSQGTSSYF	TGTGCCAGCAGTCAGGGAACAAGCTCGTACTTC
TRBV4-3	NA	many	TRBJ2-2	CASSQEIQGTGELFF	TGCGCCAGCAGCCAAGAAATACAGGGTACCGGGGAGCTGTTTTTT
TRBV10-3	TRBD1	few	TRBJ2-1	CAISGWAGGYNEQFF	TGTGCCATCAGTGGTTGGGCAGGGGGCTACAATGAGCAGTTCTTC
TRBV5-1	NA	NA	TRBJ2-3	CASNSGESTDTQYF	TGCGCCAGCAACTCGGGGGAGAGCACAGATACGCAGTATTTT
TRBV7-2	TRBD2	many	TRBJ2-5	CASSRSGGETQYF	TGTGCCAGCAGCCGTAGCGGGGGGGAGACCCAGTACTTC
TRBV20-1	NA	many	TRBJ1-1	CSAADWATEAFF	TGCAGTGCGGCGGATTGGGCCACTGAAGCTTTCTTT
TRBV6-5	NA	many	TRBJ2-7	CASSLDRPAVGYEQYF	TGTGCCAGCAGCCTCGACCGGCCGGCAGTGGGCTACGAGCAGTACTTC
TRBV6-1	NA	many	TRBJ2-4	CASIPRGIEAKNIQYF	TGTGCCAGCATTCCGCGGGGAATTGAAGCCAAAAACATTCAGTACTTC
TRBV20-1	TRBD1	many	TRBJ2-7	CSANQGVGNEQYF	TGCAGTGCTAATCAGGGGGTCGGAAACGAGCAGTACTTC
TRBV7-2	NA	once	TRBJ2-1	CASSLLGRAREQFF	TGTGCCAGCAGCTTATTGGGAAGGGCCAGGGAGCAGTTCTTC
TRBV12-3/TRBV12-4	NA	NA	TRBJ2-3	CASSLAFGRADAQYF	TGTGCCAGCAGTTTAGCATTCGGGAGAGCAGATGCGCAGTATTTT
TRBV20-1	TRBD1	many	TRBJ2-7	CSAREGTGVYEQYF	TGCAGTGCTAGAGAAGGGACAGGGGTCTACGAGCAGTACTTC
TRBV28	TRBD1	many	TRBJ2-1	CASSLWGTGAYNEQFF	TGTGCCAGCAGTTTATGGGGGACAGGGGCCTACAATGAGCAGTTCTTC
TRBV20-1	TRBD2	many	TRBJ2-3	CSASLRRGGTDTQYF	TGCAGTGCTAGCTTAAGGCGGGGGGGCACAGATACGCAGTATTTT
TRBV10-3	NA	NA	TRBJ2-7	CAISESNHPTYEQYF	TGTGCCATCAGTGAGTCGAACCATCCTACCTACGAGCAGTACTTC
TRBV5-1	NA	many	TRBJ2-5	CASSLGVARETQYF	TGCGCCAGCAGCTTGGGAGTAGCGCGAGAGACCCAGTACTTC
TRBV20-1	NA	few	TRBJ1-1	CSARDFRDLNTEAFF	TGCAGTGCTAGAGATTTTAGGGATCTTAACACTGAAGCTTTCTTT
TRBV20-1	TRBD2	many	TRBJ2-1	CHTGGARNEQFF	TGCCACACGGGGGGGGCGAGAAATGAGCAGTTCTTC
TRBV7-3	TRBD2	many	TRBJ2-3	CASSSTSGGNTDTQYF	TGTGCCAGCAGCTCCACTAGCGGGGGTAACACAGATACGCAGTATTTT
TRBV7-9	NA	NA	TRBJ2-3	CASSLGRGAVDTQYF	TGTGCCAGCAGCTTAGGTCGGGGGGCCGTAGATACGCAGTATTTT
TRBV28	NA	once	TRBJ2-3	CASSLRQDLDTQYF	TGTGCCAGCAGTTTACGGCAGGATCTAGATACGCAGTATTTT
TRBV20-1	NA	NA	TRBJ2-1	CSAPMAGPYNEQFF	TGCAGTGCCCCGATGGCGGGACCCTACAATGAGCAGTTCTTC
TRBV3-1	TRBD2	many	TRBJ2-3	CASSHLAGGPTDTQYF	TGTGCCAGCAGCCATCTAGCGGGGGGGCCGACAGATACGCAGTATTTT
TRBV5-1	NA	few	TRBJ1-1	CASSSQGLDTEAFF	TGCGCCAGCAGCTCACAAGGGCTAGACACTGAAGCTTTCTTT
TRBV6-5	NA	many	TRBJ2-3	CASNRFGDTQYF	TGTGCCAGCAACCGTTTTGGGGATACGCAGTATTTT
TRBV7-9	TRBD2	few	TRBJ2-3	CASRGPSGGSTDTQYF	TGTGCCAGCAGGGGTCCTAGCGGGGGTTCGACAGATACGCAGTATTTT
TRBV20-1	NA	once	TRBJ1-2	CSAVDFNYGYTF	TGCAGTGCTGTCGACTTCAACTATGGCTACACCTTC
TRBV3-1	NA	NA	TRBJ2-5	CASSQGFNEQYF	TGTGCCAGCAGCCAAGGTTTCAATGAGCAGTACTTC
TRBV5-1	NA	many	TRBJ1-6	CASSRTSQGNSPLHF	TGCGCCAGCAGCCGGACCTCGCAGGGTAATTCACCCCTCCACTTT
TRBV7-2	NA	NA	TRBJ2-7	CVSSEGLNSYEQYF	TGTGTCAGCAGCGAGGGACTGAACTCCTACGAGCAGTACTTC
TRBV7-3	NA	many	TRBJ2-3	CASSYRDSTDTQYF	TGTGCCAGCAGCTACAGGGATAGCACAGATACGCAGTATTTT
TRBV30	TRBD2	NA	TRBJ2-5	CAWSVLIQAGGGGETQYF	TGTGCCTGGAGTGTACTAATTCAAGCGGGGGGAGGAGGGGAGACCCAGTACTTC
TRBV10-3	NA	many	TRBJ1-2	CAISESQQGTSGYGYTF	TGTGCCATCAGTGAGTCCCAACAGGGCACCTCCGGCTATGGCTACACCTTC
TRBV9	NA	many	TRBJ2-5	CASSVEPGSRETQYF	TGTGCCAGCAGCGTAGAGCCAGGGTCGCGGGAGACCCAGTACTTC
TRBV6-1	NA	many	TRBJ1-5	CASFMGGAQPQHF	TGTGCCAGCTTCATGGGGGGCGCGCAGCCCCAGCATTTT
TRBV6-2/TRBV6-3	NA	few	TRBJ1-3	CASSSGETGNTIYF	TGTGCCAGCAGCTCCGGGGAAACTGGAAACACCATATATTTT
TRBV13	NA	few	TRBJ1-4	CASSYRRDPYEKRFF	TGTGCCAGCAGCTATCGCCGGGATCCCTATGAAAAACGGTTTTTT
TRBV12-3/TRBV12-4	NA	NA	TRBJ2-7	CASSWAPDLRRHEQYF	TGTGCCAGCAGTTGGGCCCCGGACCTTCGGAGACACGAGCAGTACTTC
TRBV28	NA	many	TRBJ1-2	CASFRDTSYTF	TGTGCCAGTTTCCGGGACACAAGCTACACCTTC
TRBV20-1	NA	many	TRBJ2-3	CSGTHTTPDTQYF	TGCAGTGGGACTCACACAACACCCGATACGCAGTATTTT